Shown below are 27 T cell receptor beta chains from a single sample sequenced in a study of fetal regulatory T cell absence and autoimmunity. Method: immunoSEQ multiplex PCR; TCRdb's copy keeps in-frame clones and lacks some. Here the sample spans approximately 94,000 clones, 72% being singletons. The specimen was pancreas tissue. Receptor source: a male donor with IPEX syndrome.

The chain combines TRBV4-3 with TRBJ2-7; D possibly corresponds to TRBD2 (6 bases). This CDR3 has 15 amino acids. V lost 4 bases to trimming and J lost 3 bases, with 16 bases between them. Germline V gives CDR1 LGHNA, CDR2 YSLEER. Here the CDR3 reads CASSPHWGRIYEQYF. The CDR3 DNA reads TGCGCCAGCAGCCCCCATTGGGGGAGGATCTACGAGCAGTACTTC.

A few counts support this clone. The chain employs TRBV25-1 and TRBJ2-7, with D hard to call. There are 12 residues in the CDR3. Per the germline V gene, CDR1 is MGHDK and CDR2 is SYGVNS. V lost 4 bases, J lost 0 bases, and 4 bases lay in between. The CDR3 here is CASSAHSYEQYF. The DNA for the CDR3 is TGTGCCAGCAGTGCCCACTCCTACGAGCAGTACTTC.

In this sample, this clone turned up a few times. The chain combines TRBV4-1 with TRBJ2-7, with D unresolved. The CDR3 extends over 11 amino acids. Trimming pared 3 bases from V and 4 bases from J, leaving 4 bases between. The germline CDR1 and CDR2 sequences are MGHRA and YSYEKL. Here the CDR3 DNA reads TGCGCCAGCAGCCATGGGTACGAGCAGTACTTC. It encodes CASSHGYEQYF.

This clone was seen a few times. The chain employs TRBV7-2 and TRBJ2-7; TRBD1 matches 7 bases. After removal of 6 bases from V and 6 bases from J, the junction contained 8 bases not matched to a gene. CDR1 and CDR2 (germline): SGHTA, FQGNSA. CDR3 size: 13 residues. The CDR3 nucleotides are TGTGCCAGCAGGGAACCCACAGGGGTCGAGCAGTACTTC. Its protein product is CASREPTGVEQYF. Complete variable domain (other parts from reference TRBV7-2 and TRBJ2-7): GAGVSQSPSNKVTEKGKDVELRCDPISGHTALYWYRQSLGQGLEFLIYFQGNSAPDKSGLPSDRFSAERTGGSVSTLTIQRTQQEDSAVYLCASREPTGVEQYFGPGTRLTVT.

The rearrangement uses TRBV4-3 and TRBJ2-2; no clear D gene. Germline V lookup: CDR1 LGHNA, CDR2 YSLEER. The germline V and J ends were trimmed by 0 bases and 5 bases, with 10 bases remaining between them. CDR3 length equals 15 residues. CDR3 nucleotides: TGCGCCAGCAGCCAAGATCTTAGGGTAACCGGGGAGCTGTTTTTT. Its translation: CASSQDLRVTGELFF.

This chain connects TRBV13 to TRBJ2-1, with 7 bases fitting TRBD1. V lost 5 bases to trimming and J lost 2 bases; unmatched junction nucleotides: 9. Germline-derived CDR1 and CDR2 are PRHDT and FYEKMQ (reference sequence). CDR3 length: 16 residues. The CDR3 region has the DNA TGTGCCAGCAGCCCACCTCAGGGGGAAGCCTACAATGAGCAGTTCTTC. As protein: CASSPPQGEAYNEQFF.

The CDR3 DNA is TGTGCCAGCAGCAAAGCGTCCCTCGGTGGCGTCGCCAAAAACATTCAGTACTTC. Translating it yields CASSKASLGGVAKNIQYF. The chain carries TRBV21-1 and TRBJ2-4. TRBV21-1 is given as a pseudogene. The CDR3 runs to 18 residues.

The rearrangement uses TRBV10-3 and TRBJ2-1, with 7 bases lining up with TRBD2. This CDR3 has 15 residues. Germline lookup yields CDR1 ENHRY and CDR2 SYGVKD. After removal of 4 bases from V and 0 bases from J, the junction contained 3 bases not matched to a gene. CDR3 sequence reads: CAISVGGSSYNEQFF. DNA of the CDR3: TGTGCCATCAGTGTCGGCGGGAGCTCCTACAATGAGCAGTTCTTC.

The chain carries TRBV4-2 and TRBJ2-7, with D possibly being TRBD2 (7 bases). CDR3 length: 15 residues. Trimming removed 1 base at V and 2 bases at J, with 12 bases between. Germline lookup yields CDR1 LGHNA and CDR2 YNFKEQ. The CDR3 coding sequence is TGTGCCAGCAGCCAAGGGGAGGGGGGGGCCTACGAGCAGTACTTC. Amino acids: CASSQGEGGAYEQYF.

The chain joins TRBV6-1 to TRBJ2-3; TRBD2 agrees at 13 bases. V shed 4 bases and J 6 bases; nucleotides not matched to a gene: 4. The CDR3 is 15 amino acids. Per germline, CDR1 MNHNS and CDR2 SASEGT. CDR3 sequence reads: CASSGLAGGGDTQYF. CDR3 DNA: TGTGCCAGCAGTGGACTAGCGGGGGGCGGGGATACGCAGTATTTT.

This rearrangement joins TRBV2 to TRBJ2-3; 7 positions agree with TRBD1. CDR1 and CDR2 (germline): SNHLY, FYNNEI. This CDR3 spans 14 amino acids. V dropped 7 bases and J dropped 5; count of bases not matched to a gene: 9. The CDR3 reads CASIEGASGDTQYF. CDR3 bases: TGTGCCAGCATAGAGGGGGCATCCGGAGATACGCAGTATTTT.

The chain links TRBV27 to TRBJ2-7; tentative D call: TRBD2 (7 bases). The ends were cut back, 6 bases at V and 0 bases at J, with 15 bases in the middle. CDR1 and CDR2 from the germline V gene are MNHEY and SMNVEV (reference sequence). CDR3 length: 15 amino acids. CDR3 sequence: CASSYRASGSYEQYF. CDR3 nucleotide sequence: TGTGCCAGCAGCTACAGGGCTAGCGGCTCCTACGAGCAGTACTTC.

J is TRBJ1-6 and V is TRBV4-3; 9 bases map to TRBD1. The CDR3 contains 15 residues. The J segment lost 8 bases and the V segment lost 3 bases, leaving 5 bases of the junction unmatched. Germline values: CDR1 LGHNA, CDR2 YSLEER. The CDR3 is CASSQGQGRYSPLHF. The CDR3 region has the DNA TGCGCCAGCAGCCAGGGACAGGGCCGCTATTCACCCCTCCACTTT.

The J gene is TRBJ1-2, the V gene TRBV6-9, with 9 bases identical to TRBD1. CDR3 size: 14 residues. Trimming cost V 7 bases and J 8 bases; bases outside gene matches: 11. Germline V lookup: CDR1 MNHGY, CDR2 SVAAGI. CDR3 sequence (DNA): TGTGCCAGCACCTCGGCCGGACAGGGGAAGGGCTACACCTTC. Protein sequence: CASTSAGQGKGYTF.

The genes are TRBV7-8 and TRBJ2-1; D possibly corresponds to TRBD2 (6 bases). Trimming left V 2 bases short and J 0 bases short, with 11 bases between. This CDR3 is built from 16 residues. The germline V gene encodes CDR1 SGHVS and CDR2 FQNEAQ. CDR3 loop: CASSLTGTPSYNEQFF. In DNA form, the CDR3 reads TGTGCCAGCAGCTTAACCGGGACTCCCTCCTACAATGAGCAGTTCTTC. The complete variable domain, with remaining parts taken from reference TRBV7-8 and TRBJ2-1, reads GAGVSQSPRYKVAKRGQDVALRCDPISGHVSLFWYQQALGQGPEFLTYFQNEAQLDKSGLPSDRFFAERPEGSVSTLKIQRTQQEDSAVYLCASSLTGTPSYNEQFFGPGTRLTVL.

In this sample, this clone turned up a few times. An end of the junction differs from the germline gene, which may be a read error. The chain combines TRBV7-7 with TRBJ2-3, with TRBD2 as a possible D gene (6 bases). Germline CDR1 SSHAT, CDR2 FNYEAQ (reference sequence). The CDR3 has 15 amino acids. This CDR3 reads CASSLAVGSTDTQYF. The DNA for the CDR3 is TGTGCTAGCAGCTTAGCGGTGGGGTCCACAGATACGCAGTATTTT. The complete variable domain, with remaining parts taken from reference TRBV7-7 and TRBJ2-3, reads GAGVSQSPRYKVTKRGQDVTLRCDPISSHATLYWYQQALGQGPEFLTYFNYEAQPDKSGLPSDRFSAERPEGSISTLTIQRTEQRDSAMYRCASSLAVGSTDTQYFGPGTRLTVL.

The chain is built from TRBV30 and TRBJ1-2; D unclear. The germline V and J ends were trimmed by 0 bases and 6 bases, with 11 bases remaining between them. The germline gives CDR1 GTSNPN, CDR2 SVGIG (reference sequence). The CDR3 totals 13 residues. This chain's CDR3 is CAWSVGWGDGYTF. Here the CDR3 DNA reads TGTGCCTGGAGTGTAGGATGGGGAGATGGCTACACCTTC.

As concerns this clone: At one boundary the junction diverges from the germline segment, which might be a read error. The chain couples TRBV5-1 to TRBJ2-3; the D is unclear. The CDR3 loop spans 16 amino acids. Germline CDR1 reads SGHRS; CDR2 reads YFSETQ. As DNA, the CDR3 is TGCGCCAGCAGCCCAGAACAGAGGTTAGCCCCCGATACGCAATATTTT. Protein: CASSPEQRLAPDTQYF.

The V gene is TRBV5-6, the J gene TRBJ2-7; D is uncertain. The CDR3 is made up of 13 amino acids. Germline V CDR1 and CDR2: SGHDT, YYEEEE. V was shortened by 2 bases and J by 2 bases, with 8 bases between the two germline ends. CDR3 bases: TGTGCCAGCAGCTTTGACGGACCCTACGAGCAGTACTTC. Translating gives CASSFDGPYEQYF.

The rearrangement joins TRBV5-4 to TRBJ2-2, with 12 positions matching TRBD1. J gave up 7 bases and V 3 bases, and 4 bases lay outside the gene matches. CDR1 is SGHNT, CDR2 YYREEE, per germline (reference sequence). This CDR3 has 15 amino acids. CDR3 loop: CASSSGTGGDGELFF. The CDR3 coding sequence is TGTGCCAGCAGCTCCGGGACAGGGGGCGACGGGGAGCTGTTTTTT.

The chain employs TRBV13 and TRBJ2-3; D is perhaps TRBD2 (5 bases). The CDR3 spans 13 residues. The V end lost 4 bases, the J end lost 0 bases, and 5 bases lay between the germline ends. Looked up from germline, CDR1 is PRHDT and CDR2 is FYEKMQ (reference sequence). The CDR3 loop reads CASSWTSTDTQYF. CDR3 in DNA: TGTGCCAGCAGCTGGACTAGCACAGATACGCAGTATTTT.

This clone was seen more than once but under ten times. The chain recombines TRBV29-1 with TRBJ1-5; 7 bases line up with TRBD1. The CDR3 totals 12 residues. Trimming cost V 4 bases and J 7 bases; bases outside gene matches: 4. CDR1 and CDR2 (germline): SQVTM, ANQGSEA. This chain's CDR3 is CSVGGGEQPQHF. The CDR3 coding sequence is TGCAGCGTTGGAGGGGGCGAGCAGCCCCAGCATTTT.

This clone was counted only a few times. The gene calls are TRBV21-1 and TRBJ2-1. TRBV21-1 is a pseudogene. The CDR3 is 16 residues long. This CDR3 is CASSKVGGLPYNEQFF. CDR3 in DNA: TGTGCCAGCAGCAAAGTGGGCGGCCTCCCCTACAATGAGCAGTTCTTC.

J is TRBJ1-2 and V is TRBV4-3, with 9 nucleotides matching TRBD1. Per the germline V gene, CDR1 is LGHNA and CDR2 is YSLEER. CDR3 length: 14 residues. Losses at the gene ends were 0 bases for V and 10 bases for J; bases not matched to a gene: 6. The CDR3 region is CASSQDMGQGFYTF. Here the CDR3 DNA reads TGCGCCAGCAGCCAAGATATGGGACAGGGCTTCTACACCTTC.

This sequence joins TRBV5-1 and TRBJ2-2; D gene unclear. Germline V gene lookup returns CDR1 SGHRS and CDR2 YFSETQ. V gave up 0 bases and J gave up 3 bases, with 0 bases separating them. This CDR3 has 12 residues. The CDR3: CASSLDTGELFF. For the CDR3, the DNA is TGCGCCAGCAGCTTGGACACCGGGGAGCTGTTTTTT.

This chain connects TRBV7-2 to TRBJ2-5; 8 bases are a match to TRBD2. Germline loops: CDR1 SGHTA, CDR2 FQGNSA. Germline trimming cut 5 bases from V and 5 bases from J; bases unmatched to any gene: 10. CDR3 size: 15 residues. The CDR3 is CASSPTASGSETQYF. The DNA for the CDR3 is TGTGCCAGCAGCCCTACGGCTAGCGGGTCTGAGACCCAGTACTTC. The variable domain in full, with the rest retrieved from reference TRBV7-2 and TRBJ2-5, is GAGVSQSPSNKVTEKGKDVELRCDPISGHTALYWYRQSLGQGLEFLIYFQGNSAPDKSGLPSDRFSAERTGGSVSTLTIQRTQQEDSAVYLCASSPTASGSETQYFGPGTRLLVL.

The V and J genes are TRBV6-1 and TRBJ1-1; 10 nucleotides align to TRBD1. From germline, CDR1 is MNHNS and CDR2 SASEGT. The CDR3 totals 15 residues. The trim removed 6 bases at V and 3 bases at J, leaving 7 bases unmatched. CDR3 nucleotide sequence: TGTGCCAGCAGCCAGACAGGGGGCTTGGACACTGAAGCTTTCTTT. This encodes CASSQTGGLDTEAFF.